This T cell receptor beta chain is from a study of cytomegalovirus exposure and HLA in healthy donors. Trimming took 5 bases from V and 1 from J, leaving 23 bases between them. Germline V gives CDR1 SGHAT, CDR2 FQNNGV. The CDR3 runs to 19 residues. Primers for the PCR totalled 60 Vbeta and 13 Jbeta. Method: immunoSEQ multiplex PCR; TCRdb's copy keeps in-frame clones and lacks some. The sample lists around 140,000 clones; 70% to 75% were seen once. The chain is built from TRBV11-2 and TRBJ2-2, with a tentative D call TRBD1 (5 bases). The clonotype was recovered from a male donor in good health and CMV-seronegative. The sample consisted of PBMCs. As DNA, the CDR3 is TGTGCCAGCAGCCGCCCCCTAGGGGTTACTCCTTTGAACACCGGGGAGCTGTTTTTT. As protein: CASSRPLGVTPLNTGELFF.